This T cell receptor beta chain emerged from a study of T cell repertoires in cytomegalovirus infection. Study-wide background: Carrying CMV and the relevant HLA type showed in public TCR beta signatures.

Study results and caveats: Frequencies of public TCR beta families were cumulated, and this identified carriers of CMV plus the relevant HLA.

This clonotype was seen many times. Antigen: not known. V lost 1 base to trimming and J lost 9 bases, with 15 bases between them. This CDR3 comprises 14 residues. Via MiXCR, TCRdb re-called the reads, giving one row per CDR3 protein. The sample contains around 450,000 distinct CDR3 sequences, around 11% of which appear only once. This chain links TRBV12-3 or TRBV12-4 with TRBJ1-1, with a possible D match to TRBD1 (6 bases). This receptor was obtained from a human donor in good health (CMV status not recorded). Some clones in this sample may be carry-over from other donors' samples. Sequencing was performed on PBMCs. The CDR3: CASSLGQDDRKAFF. The CDR3 region has the DNA TGTGCCAGCAGTTTAGGACAGGACGATAGAAAAGCTTTCTTT.